The clone carrying this T cell receptor (beta chain) was seen only a few times. Losses at the gene ends were 4 bases for V and 8 bases for J; bases not matched to a gene: 6. Looked up from germline, CDR1 is MNHEY and CDR2 is SVGAGI. CDR3 length: 15 amino acids. Assay used: immunoSEQ multiplex PCR; TCRdb lists only in-frame clones, some missing. Of roughly 54,000 clones listed, around 93% are singletons. The data originate from a study of blood T cell repertoires in COVID-19. The chain has TRBV6-5 and TRBJ1-6; 9 bases match TRBD1. The clonotype comes from a woman aged 55-69 years with active or convalescent COVID-19. Sequencing used peripheral blood. In DNA, the CDR3 is TGTGCCAGCAGTTCGGACAGGGGAGGTGATTCACCCCTCCACTTT. This gives the protein CASSSDRGGDSPLHF.